The next 14 T cell receptor beta chains were all read from a single sample in a study of CD8 T cells in ankylosing spondylitis. TCRdb re-derived calls from the 5' RACE reads in MiXCR, one entry per CDR3 protein. The table includes 230,000 or so distinct CDR3 sequences, about 18% detected once. The sample comprised blood, either unsorted or a sorted T cell fraction (not recorded which). These TCRs come from a male donor with ankylosing spondylitis or in good health (not recorded which).

CDR3 DNA sequence: TGCGCCAGCAGCTACAGGGACGGCCTCTACGAGCAGTACTTC. Protein product: CASSYRDGLYEQYF. The genes are TRBV4-1 and TRBJ2-7; maybe TRBD1 (6 bases). From germline, CDR1 is MGHRA and CDR2 YSYEKL. The CDR3 has 14 amino acids. V lost 5 bases, J lost 3 bases, and 14 bases lay in between.

A few counts support this clonotype. V usage is TRBV4-1 and J usage is TRBJ2-3, with TRBD1 matching 10 bases. The germline V gene has CDR1 MGHRA and CDR2 YSYEKL. V shed 1 base and J 3 bases; nucleotides not matched to a gene: 7. The CDR3 length is 17 residues. CDR3 nucleotide sequence: TGCGCCAGCAGCCAAGCCCCGGGACAGGGGCAGACAGATACGCAGTATTTT. Amino acid sequence: CASSQAPGQGQTDTQYF.

This sequence joins TRBV7-8 and TRBJ2-2; D is undetermined. The V end was cut by 7 bases, the J end by 0 bases, with 9 bases between. From germline, CDR1 is SGHVS and CDR2 FQNEAQ. The CDR3 runs to 14 residues. CDR3 DNA: TGTGCCAGCACCGTAGATGCGAACACCGGGGAGCTGTTTTTT. Residues: CASTVDANTGELFF.

This clonotype was observed a few times. The CDR3 loop reads CASRGDRWETQYF. DNA of the CDR3: TGTGCCAGCAGAGGGGACAGGTGGGAGACCCAGTACTTC. The chain is built from TRBV12-3 or TRBV12-4 and TRBJ2-5, with 8 nucleotides matching TRBD1. V lost 6 bases, J lost 5 bases, and 5 bases stayed unmatched. The CDR3 consists of 13 residues.

The V and J genes are TRBV29-1 and TRBJ2-1, with 7 bases matching TRBD2. The CDR3 extends over 13 amino acids. With 3 bases clipped from V and 5 bases from J, the junction kept 4 bases outside the gene matches. Germline lookup yields CDR1 SQVTM and CDR2 ANQGSEA. The CDR3 DNA is TGCAGCGTTGACGCTAGCGGTAACAATGAGCAGTTCTTC. Amino acid sequence: CSVDASGNNEQFF.

The chain is built from TRBV25-1 and TRBJ2-3; TRBD2 matches 8 bases. CDR1 is MGHDK, CDR2 SYGVNS, per germline. The ends lost 3 bases at V and 5 bases at J; junction bases unmatched: 10. The CDR3 extends over 16 amino acids. CDR3 loop: CASSETKAGVGDTQYF. The CDR3 coding sequence is TGTGCCAGCAGTGAGACTAAAGCGGGAGTAGGAGATACGCAGTATTTT.

This clonotype was recorded only once. V and J are TRBV20-1 and TRBJ2-1; D gene unclear. Germline V gives CDR1 DFQATT, CDR2 SNEGSKA (reference sequence). The CDR3 runs 16 residues. V lost 0 bases and J 4 bases, leaving 16 bases between the germline ends. The CDR3 sequence: CSARDLGATVYNEQFF. CDR3 DNA: TGCAGTGCTAGAGATCTCGGTGCCACCGTTTACAATGAGCAGTTCTTC.

This sequence joins TRBV7-8 and TRBJ2-6; D gene uncertain. The CDR3 sequence is 15 residues long. Germline lookup yields CDR1 SGHVS and CDR2 FQNEAQ. The V end was cut by 4 bases, the J end by 0 bases, with 7 bases between. The CDR3 DNA reads as TGTGCCAGCAGCTCTACAGACTCTGGGGCCAACGTCCTGACTTTC. Translated: CASSSTDSGANVLTF.

The V call is TRBV7-6, the J call TRBJ2-3; TRBD2 matches at 8 bases. The CDR3 extends over 17 amino acids. CDR1 SGHVS and CDR2 FNYEAQ come from the germline V gene. V trimming: 5 bases; J trimming: 1 base; junction bases outside the gene matches: 11. DNA for the CDR3: TGTGCCAGCAGCCCAACGTGGCCAGCGGGGGGCACAGATACGCAGTATTTT. Its protein is CASSPTWPAGGTDTQYF.

This clonotype was seen once. The chain couples TRBV4-1 to TRBJ2-7, with no clear D. Germline V gives CDR1 MGHRA, CDR2 YSYEKL. The length of the CDR3 is 15 residues. Trimming pared 0 bases from V and 4 bases from J, leaving 13 bases between. CDR3 in DNA: TGCGCCAGCAGCCAAGAAGGCCGCGCGGAGTACGAGCAGTACTTC. It encodes CASSQEGRAEYEQYF.

The V gene is TRBV4-1, the J gene TRBJ1-5, with D unresolved. The ends were cut back, 0 bases at V and 0 bases at J, with 12 bases in the middle. The CDR3 covers 17 residues. Germline V CDR1 and CDR2: MGHRA, YSYEKL. The CDR3 sequence: CASSQDGRYNSNQPQHF. Written as DNA, the CDR3 is TGCGCCAGCAGCCAAGATGGAAGATACAATAGCAATCAGCCCCAGCATTTT.

This clonotype showed up just a few times. The chain combines TRBV6-1 with TRBJ2-1, with 11 positions matching TRBD1. Losses at the gene ends were 5 bases for V and 6 bases for J; bases not matched to a gene: 9. Per germline, CDR1 MNHNS and CDR2 SASEGT. CDR3 size: 16 residues. The CDR3 reads CASSPGTGGGGNEQFF. In nucleotides, the CDR3 is TGTGCCAGCAGTCCCGGGACAGGGGGAGGCGGCAATGAGCAGTTCTTC.

V gene TRBV12-3 or TRBV12-4 combines with J gene TRBJ1-1; D unclear. The V and J ends lost 6 bases and 4 bases respectively, with 12 bases between them. CDR3 size: 13 residues. In DNA form, the CDR3 reads TGTGCCAGCAGGGGGTTAGGGCGCACTGAAGCTTTCTTT. Translating it yields CASRGLGRTEAFF.

The V gene is TRBV5-5, the J gene TRBJ2-7; 9 nucleotides line up with TRBD2. The CDR3 contains 15 residues. Germline CDR1 reads SGHKS; CDR2 reads YYEKEE (reference sequence). The J segment lost 3 bases and the V segment lost 2 bases, leaving 6 bases of the junction unmatched. The CDR3 DNA follows: TGTGCCAGCAGCTTAGGTGAGACTAGCGGCTACGAGCAGTACTTC. This encodes CASSLGETSGYEQYF.